The clone carrying this T cell receptor beta chain was recorded at least ten times. Its matching antigen is unknown. TCRdb analysed the 5' RACE reads with MiXCR anew, one entry per CDR3 protein. The sample includes some 200,000 distinct CDR3 sequences, 9% to 10% of them seen just once. Between the trimmed V and J ends, which lost 1 base and 9 bases, there was a span of 6 bases. The CDR3 has 11 residues. The data derive from a study of T-cell memory formation after mild COVID-19. Study-level background: TCR clusters mostly belonged to single donors. Points from the study as a whole: Most CD4+ clones that shrank were in CM and EM, while CD8+ ones turned up in EMRA.

The receptor was isolated from a man younger than 35 who had mild COVID-19 (a few samples of this study predate the infection). Cell type and time point are not known. The chain is built from TRBV12-3 or TRBV12-4 and TRBJ2-5; no reliable D call. Sequenced material: PBMCs or a T cell subset sorted from them (not recorded which). The CDR3 protein is CASSLGGAQYF. CDR3 sequence (DNA): TGTGCCAGCAGTTTAGGTGGGGCCCAGTACTTC.